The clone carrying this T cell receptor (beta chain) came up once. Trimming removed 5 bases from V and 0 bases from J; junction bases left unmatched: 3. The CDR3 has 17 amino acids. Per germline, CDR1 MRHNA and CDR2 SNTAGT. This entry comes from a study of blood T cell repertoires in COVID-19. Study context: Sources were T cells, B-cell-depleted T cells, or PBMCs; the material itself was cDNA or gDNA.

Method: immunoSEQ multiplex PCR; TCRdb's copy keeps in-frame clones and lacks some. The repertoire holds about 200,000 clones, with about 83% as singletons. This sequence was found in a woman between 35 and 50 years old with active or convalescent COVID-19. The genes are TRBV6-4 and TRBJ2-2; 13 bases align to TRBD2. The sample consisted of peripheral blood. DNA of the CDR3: TGTGCCAGCAGTCGGACTAGCGGGGGATCGAACACCGGGGAGCTGTTTTTT. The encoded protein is CASSRTSGGSNTGELFF.